Included here is one TCR beta chain sequence, with context. Its antigen is still unknown. This entry belongs to a study of pediatric ulcerative colitis. The repertoire was sequenced with immunoSEQ multiplex PCR; TCRdb's copy has only in-frame clones and lacks some. The sample lists about 35,000 clones; roughly 77% were seen once. Overall study results and limits: Total lymphocyte DNA, not sorted subsets, was the template.

Rectal tissue came from one to two pinch biopsies taken at colonoscopy. Germline assignment: CDR1 SGHDN and CDR2 FVKESK. The CDR3 totals 14 residues. V lost 4 bases and J lost 5, with 11 bases in between. J is TRBJ1-4 and V is TRBV14, with D maybe TRBD1 (5 bases). What was sequenced was gut tissue. The sequence came from a boy between 5 and 17 years old with mild ulcerative colitis. CDR3 residues: CASSPAWGNEKLFF. The DNA of the CDR3 is TGTGCCAGCAGCCCCGCGTGGGGGAATGAAAAACTGTTTTTT.